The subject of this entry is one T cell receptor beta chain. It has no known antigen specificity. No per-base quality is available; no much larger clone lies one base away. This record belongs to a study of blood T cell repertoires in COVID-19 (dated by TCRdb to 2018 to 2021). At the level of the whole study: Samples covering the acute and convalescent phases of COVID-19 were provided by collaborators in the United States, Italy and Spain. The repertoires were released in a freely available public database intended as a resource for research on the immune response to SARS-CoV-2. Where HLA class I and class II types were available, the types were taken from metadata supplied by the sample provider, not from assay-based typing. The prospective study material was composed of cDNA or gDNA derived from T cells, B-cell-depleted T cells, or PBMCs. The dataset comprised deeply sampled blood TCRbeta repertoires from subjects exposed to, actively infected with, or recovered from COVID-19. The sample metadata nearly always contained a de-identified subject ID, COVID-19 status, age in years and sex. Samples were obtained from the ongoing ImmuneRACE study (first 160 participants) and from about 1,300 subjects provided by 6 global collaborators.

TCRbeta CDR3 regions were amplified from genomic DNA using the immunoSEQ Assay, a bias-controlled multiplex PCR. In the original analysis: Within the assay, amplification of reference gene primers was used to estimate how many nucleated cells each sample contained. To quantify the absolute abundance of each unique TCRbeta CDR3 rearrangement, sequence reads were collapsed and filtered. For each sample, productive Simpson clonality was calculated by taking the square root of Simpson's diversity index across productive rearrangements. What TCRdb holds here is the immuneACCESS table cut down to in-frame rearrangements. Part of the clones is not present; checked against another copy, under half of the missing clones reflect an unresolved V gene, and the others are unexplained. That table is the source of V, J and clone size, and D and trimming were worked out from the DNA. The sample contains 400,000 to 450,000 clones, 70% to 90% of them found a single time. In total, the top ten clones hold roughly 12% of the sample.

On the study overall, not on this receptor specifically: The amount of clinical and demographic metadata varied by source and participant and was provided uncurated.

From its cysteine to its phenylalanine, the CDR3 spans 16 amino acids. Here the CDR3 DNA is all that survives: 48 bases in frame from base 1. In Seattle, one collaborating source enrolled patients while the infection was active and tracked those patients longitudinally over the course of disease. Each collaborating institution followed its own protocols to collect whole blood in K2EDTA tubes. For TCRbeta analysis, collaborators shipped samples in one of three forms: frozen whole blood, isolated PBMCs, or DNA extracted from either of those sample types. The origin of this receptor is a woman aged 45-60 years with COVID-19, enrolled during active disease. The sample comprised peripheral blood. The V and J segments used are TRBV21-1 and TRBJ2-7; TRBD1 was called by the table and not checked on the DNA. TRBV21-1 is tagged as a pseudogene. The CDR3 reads CASSGQIRDTVYEQYF. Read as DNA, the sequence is TGTGCCAGCAGCGGGCAAATCCGGGACACAGTCTACGAGCAGTACTTC.